The 27 T cell receptor beta chains in this list originate from one sample, sequenced in a study of cytomegalovirus exposure and HLA in healthy donors listed by TCRdb under 2017. Libraries were prepared through the immunoSEQ multiplex PCR assay. A mixture of 60 forward primers for TCR Vbeta segments and 13 reverse primers for TCR Jbeta segments was used in the multiplex PCR. The table was pulled from immuneACCESS by TCRdb, which kept in-frame rearrangements only. Such tables lose some clones; where checked, under half of the loss comes from unresolved V genes, and the rest has no known cause. The sample data list some 80,000 clones, and more than 75% of these were observed just once. Together, the top ten hold under 4% of the sample. The sample was PBMCs. The source is a man in his forties or fifties in good health and CMV-seronegative.

The chain employs TRBV2 and TRBJ2-2; no reliable D call. The germline V gene has CDR1 SNHLY and CDR2 FYNNEI. The germline V and J ends were trimmed by 2 bases and 4 bases, with 8 bases remaining between them. The CDR3 covers 14 residues. The DNA for the CDR3 is TGTGCCAGCAGTGAACGGCAGGTCACCGGGGAGCTGTTTTTT. This encodes CASSERQVTGELFF.

V and J are TRBV12-5 and TRBJ2-6, with a possible D match to TRBD1 (5 bases). Trimming stripped 2 bases from V and 0 bases from J, with 11 bases between. The CDR3 runs to 17 residues. The germline V gene has CDR1 LGHNT and CDR2 FRNRAP. The CDR3 sequence: CASGLTGTFSGANVLTF. CDR3 nucleotide sequence: TGTGCTAGTGGTTTGACAGGTACCTTCTCTGGGGCCAACGTCCTGACTTTC.

The V and J genes are TRBV11-2 and TRBJ1-5, with 8 positions matching TRBD1. Germline values: CDR1 SGHAT, CDR2 FQNNGV. V lost 4 bases to trimming and J lost 7 bases; unmatched junction nucleotides: 6. The CDR3 has 14 amino acids. The chain's CDR3 is CASSSGTGYQPQHF. The CDR3 region has the DNA TGTGCCAGCAGCTCCGGGACAGGCTACCAGCCCCAGCATTTT. Looking up the rest from reference TRBV11-2 and TRBJ1-5 gives the full variable domain: EAGVAQSPRYKIIEKRQSVAFWCNPISGHATLYWYQQILGQGPKLLIQFQNNGVVDDSQLPKDRFSAERLKGVDSTLKIQPAKLEDSAVYLCASSSGTGYQPQHFGDGTRLSIL.

This clone came up many times. The chain uses TRBV19 and TRBJ1-1; 7 nucleotides match TRBD1. Trimming took 5 bases from V and 4 from J; bases not matched to a gene: 16. Germline V gene sequence: CDR1 LNHDA, CDR2 SQIVND (reference sequence). The CDR3 is 17 amino acids. The CDR3 DNA reads as TGTGCCAGTAGTGCCAGGACAGGCCCTGTTCCTCTCACTGAAGCTTTCTTT. Translation gives CASSARTGPVPLTEAFF.

J is TRBJ2-2 and V is TRBV2; tentative D call: TRBD1 (5 bases). Looked up from germline, CDR1 is SNHLY and CDR2 is FYNNEI. The germline V and J ends were trimmed by 8 bases and 4 bases, with 17 bases remaining between them. This CDR3 comprises 15 residues. CDR3 residues: CASHKGQGSTGELFF. CDR3 bases: TGTGCCAGCCACAAGGGGCAGGGAAGCACCGGGGAGCTGTTTTTT.

This clone is a singleton in its sample. The J gene is TRBJ2-1, the V gene TRBV7-2; weak D call: TRBD1 (6 bases). V lost 0 bases, J lost 9 bases, and 15 bases lay in between. The CDR3 is 15 residues long. In germline, CDR1 is SGHTA, CDR2 FQGNSA. CDR3 amino acids: CASSLARQGLSEQFF. The CDR3 DNA follows: TGTGCCAGCAGCTTAGCGCGCCAGGGGTTGAGTGAGCAGTTCTTC.

This chain uses TRBV27 with TRBJ2-7, with D maybe TRBD1 (6 bases). Trimming took 2 bases from V and 3 from J, leaving 11 bases between them. The CDR3 spans 14 residues. Germline CDR1 is MNHEY and CDR2 is SMNVEV (reference sequence). Written as DNA, the CDR3 is TGTGCCAGCAGTTTAGCACAGGGAAACTACGAGCAGTACTTC. Translating it yields CASSLAQGNYEQYF.

The V and J genes are TRBV7-9 and TRBJ2-1, with TRBD2 identical over 13 bases. J lost 7 bases, V lost 4 bases, and 7 bases had no gene match. The CDR3 spans 16 residues. Germline assignment: CDR1 SEHNR and CDR2 FQNEAQ (reference sequence). The CDR3 sequence: CASSSRLAGGSNEQFF. The CDR3 DNA follows: TGTGCCAGCAGCTCCCGACTAGCGGGGGGATCGAATGAGCAGTTCTTC. Combining the CDR3 with reference TRBV7-9 and TRBJ2-1 gives the whole variable domain DTGVSQNPRHKITKRGQNVTFRCDPISEHNRLYWYRQTLGQGPEFLTYFQNEAQLEKSRLLSDRFSAERPKGSFSTLEIQRTEQGDSAMYLCASSSRLAGGSNEQFFGPGTRLTVL.

This chain connects TRBV14 to TRBJ1-4; D possibly corresponds to TRBD1 (5 bases). With 1 base removed from V and 10 bases from J, the gap between germline ends came to 7 bases. CDR3 length: 12 residues. Germline CDR1 is SGHDN and CDR2 is FVKESK. CDR3 nucleotides: TGTGCCAGCAGCCAAGGGGGGGGAAAACTGTTTTTT. Translating gives CASSQGGGKLFF.

The chain has TRBV10-2 and TRBJ2-1; the match to TRBD2 covers 8 bases. Germline assignment: CDR1 WSHSY and CDR2 SAAADI. The CDR3 runs to 15 residues. V was pared by 2 bases and J by 4 bases, with 4 bases of the junction left unmatched. The DNA for the CDR3 is TGCGCCAGCAGTGAGATTAGCGGGGCATACAATGAGCAGTTCTTC. This encodes CASSEISGAYNEQFF.

In its sample, this clone was seen many times. The chain carries TRBV11-2 and TRBJ1-4; TRBD1 aligns across 8 bases. Per the germline V gene, CDR1 is SGHAT and CDR2 is FQNNGV. V trimming: 0 bases; J trimming: 7 bases; junction bases outside the gene matches: 1. The CDR3 extends over 14 amino acids. The CDR3 loop reads CASSLDRGLEKLFF. CDR3 DNA sequence: TGTGCCAGCAGCTTAGACAGGGGGCTTGAAAAACTGTTTTTT.

The CDR3 region is CASSPLGQAVFYEQYF. The CDR3 nucleotides are TGTGCCAGCAGCCCCCTTGGACAGGCGGTCTTCTACGAGCAGTACTTC. The chain recombines TRBV9 with TRBJ2-7; 7 positions match TRBD1. This CDR3 is 16 amino acids long. V shed 4 bases and J 3 bases; nucleotides not matched to a gene: 13. From germline, CDR1 is SGDLS and CDR2 YYNGEE.

The chain has TRBV6-6 and TRBJ1-1, with 7 bases that match TRBD1. Germline values: CDR1 MNHNY, CDR2 SVGAGI (reference sequence). V lost 5 bases and J lost 1; bases outside the gene matches: 1. This CDR3 contains 13 residues. CDR3 loop: CASSGQENTEAFF. The CDR3 DNA follows: TGTGCCAGCAGTGGACAGGAGAACACTGAAGCTTTCTTT.

This chain uses TRBV4-2 with TRBJ1-1, with D tentatively TRBD1 (6 bases). Germline V gene lookup returns CDR1 LGHNA and CDR2 YNFKEQ. Deletions cut 4 bases from V and 0 bases from J, with 9 bases between. The CDR3 length is 14 residues. The CDR3 loop reads CASSRGGLNTEAFF. CDR3 DNA sequence: TGTGCCAGCAGCCGCGGGGGCCTGAACACTGAAGCTTTCTTT.

The chain has TRBV6-5 and TRBJ2-5, with 8 bases matching TRBD1. Germline V gives CDR1 MNHEY, CDR2 SVGAGI. V shed 6 bases, J shed 5 bases, and the junction held 8 bases outside the gene matches. The CDR3 is 14 amino acids. The CDR3 sequence: CASSHNYRGETQYF. The CDR3 DNA sequence: TGTGCCAGCAGCCATAATTACAGGGGGGAGACCCAGTACTTC.

This clone has a handful of counts. CDR3 loop: CASSSQGEGSYNEQFF. The CDR3 coding sequence is TGTGCCAGCAGCTCCCAAGGGGAAGGCTCCTACAATGAGCAGTTCTTC. The chain employs TRBV7-3 and TRBJ2-1; TRBD1 is a possible D gene (5 bases). From germline, CDR1 is SGHTA and CDR2 FQGTGA. V gave up 4 bases and J gave up 0 bases, with 13 bases separating them. The CDR3 is 16 residues long. Supplemented by reference TRBV7-3 and TRBJ2-1, the full variable domain reads GAGVSQTPSNKVTEKGKYVELRCDPISGHTALYWYRQSLGQGPEFLIYFQGTGAADDSGLPNDRFFAVRPEGSVSTLKIQRTERGDSAVYLCASSSQGEGSYNEQFFGPGTRLTVL.

This chain uses TRBV27 with TRBJ2-7; tentatively, D is TRBD1 (5 bases). The CDR3 spans 12 residues. Trimming left V 5 bases short and J 5 bases short, with 10 bases between. In germline, CDR1 is MNHEY, CDR2 SMNVEV (reference sequence). The CDR3 sequence: CASSPGLNEQYF. The CDR3 DNA is TGTGCCAGCAGTCCAGGGTTGAACGAGCAGTACTTC.

V gene TRBV6-1 combines with J gene TRBJ2-7; 10 bases align to TRBD2. Unmatched junction bases numbered 4, after V lost 3 bases and J lost 2 bases. CDR3 length: 15 amino acids. CDR1 is MNHNS and CDR2 is SASEGT in the germline V gene. CDR3 region: CASSEERGGPYEQYF. CDR3 in DNA: TGTGCCAGCAGTGAGGAGCGGGGGGGCCCCTACGAGCAGTACTTC.

The sample holds one count of this clone. The rearrangement links TRBV5-1 to TRBJ2-6; 7 nucleotides agree with TRBD1. V gave up 3 bases and J gave up 0 bases; unmatched junction bases: 6. This CDR3 is 17 amino acids long. CDR1 is SGHRS and CDR2 is YFSETQ in the germline V gene. CDR3 amino acids: CASSWTGTNSGANVLTF. CDR3 in DNA: TGCGCCAGCAGCTGGACAGGCACGAACTCTGGGGCCAACGTCCTGACTTTC.

The count of this clone is one. The chain joins TRBV27 to TRBJ1-2; D is perhaps TRBD1 (5 bases). The CDR3 totals 14 residues. CDR1 and CDR2 from the germline V gene are MNHEY and SMNVEV (reference sequence). V was cut by 5 bases and J by 4 bases, with 14 bases left in between. CDR3 sequence (DNA): TGTGCCAGCAGTACCCTTGGGGGAGGCTATGGCTACACCTTC. Translating it yields CASSTLGGGYGYTF.

This clone was detected only a few times. The chain carries TRBV7-3 and TRBJ2-5; 9 bases match TRBD1. The CDR3 loop spans 15 amino acids. CDR1 and CDR2 from the germline V gene are SGHTA and FQGTGA. V shed 0 bases, J shed 5 bases, and the junction held 4 bases outside the gene matches. The CDR3 sequence: CASSLTTGGGETQYF. The CDR3, as DNA: TGTGCCAGCAGCTTAACAACAGGGGGCGGCGAGACCCAGTACTTC.

This chain joins TRBV30 and TRBJ1-1; no definite D call. V was shortened by 5 bases and J by 4 bases, with 8 bases between the two germline ends. The CDR3 runs to 11 residues. CDR1 and CDR2 (germline): GTSNPN, SVGIG (reference sequence). The CDR3 loop is CAWQVATEAFF. The CDR3 DNA is TGTGCCTGGCAGGTGGCCACTGAAGCTTTCTTT.

The rearrangement uses TRBV27 and TRBJ1-2; 9 bases match TRBD1. The CDR3 is 14 amino acids. V shed 2 bases and J 7 bases; nucleotides not matched to a gene: 5. The V gene's germline CDR1 is MNHEY and CDR2 SMNVEV (reference sequence). CDR3 nucleotide sequence: TGTGCCAGCAGTTTAAGGGACAGGGCAAGTGGCTACACCTTC. Translated: CASSLRDRASGYTF.

This clone was seen a few times. This chain uses TRBV11-2 with TRBJ2-7, with 8 bases matching TRBD1. The V gene end was trimmed by 5 bases and the J gene end by 6 bases; junction bases not matched to a gene: 9. The CDR3 has 14 residues. Germline CDR1 reads SGHAT; CDR2 reads FQNNGV. CDR3 amino acids: CASSPGQDVSEQYF. In DNA form, the CDR3 reads TGTGCCAGCAGCCCGGGACAGGATGTAAGCGAGCAGTACTTC.

The chain combines TRBV11-3 with TRBJ2-2, with a tentative D call TRBD1 (6 bases). The length of the CDR3 is 14 residues. Germline V lookup: CDR1 SGHNT, CDR2 YENEEA. Trimming stripped 6 bases from V and 3 bases from J, with 11 bases between. The CDR3, as DNA: TGTGCCAGCAGGATACAGGGCGACACCGGGGAGCTGTTTTTT. Protein: CASRIQGDTGELFF.

The rearrangement joins TRBV7-3 to TRBJ2-2, with TRBD1 as a possible D gene (6 bases). This CDR3 has 14 amino acids. Trimming pared 6 bases from V and 6 bases from J, leaving 14 bases between. Germline V gene lookup returns CDR1 SGHTA and CDR2 FQGTGA. This chain's CDR3 is CASSGQTVPGELFF. The CDR3 DNA sequence: TGTGCCAGCAGTGGACAGACGGTCCCCGGGGAGCTGTTTTTT.

The genes are TRBV7-2 and TRBJ1-1; tentatively, D is TRBD1 (5 bases). Germline-derived CDR1 and CDR2 are SGHTA and FQGNSA. The CDR3 is 13 amino acids. Trimming took off 4 bases at V and 1 base at J, with 7 bases between the two ends. CDR3 region: CASSSQGNTEAFF. CDR3 sequence (DNA): TGTGCCAGCAGCTCTCAGGGGAACACTGAAGCTTTCTTT.